The clone carrying this TCR beta chain was observed a handful of times. The CDR3 sequence is 14 residues long. Germline V gives CDR1 SGHNT, CDR2 YYREEE (reference sequence). Trimming left V 5 bases short and J 3 bases short, with 14 bases between. How the authors handled the data: Amplification from reference gene primers served as the basis for estimated nucleated cell counts. Here immunoSEQ multiplex PCR was the method, and the copy in TCRdb shows in-frame clones only, minus some. V and J calls and clone size follow that table, whereas D and trimming were derived from the DNA. The sample contains about 150,000 clones, 82% of which appear only once. This sample was included in a study of blood T cell repertoires in COVID-19. Across the whole study: COVID-19 samples, acute and convalescent, were from the United States, Italy and Spain. PBMCs, B-cell-depleted T cells, or T cells provided the cDNA or gDNA that made up the material.

The gene calls are TRBV5-4 and TRBJ1-1; D unclear. This clonotype originated in a human donor with acute or convalescent COVID-19. The donor label of this sample is uncertain. The source material was peripheral blood. The DNA for the CDR3 is TGTGCCAGCAGGATCCGGGGAACGGACACTGAAGCTTTCTTT. Translation gives CASRIRGTDTEAFF.